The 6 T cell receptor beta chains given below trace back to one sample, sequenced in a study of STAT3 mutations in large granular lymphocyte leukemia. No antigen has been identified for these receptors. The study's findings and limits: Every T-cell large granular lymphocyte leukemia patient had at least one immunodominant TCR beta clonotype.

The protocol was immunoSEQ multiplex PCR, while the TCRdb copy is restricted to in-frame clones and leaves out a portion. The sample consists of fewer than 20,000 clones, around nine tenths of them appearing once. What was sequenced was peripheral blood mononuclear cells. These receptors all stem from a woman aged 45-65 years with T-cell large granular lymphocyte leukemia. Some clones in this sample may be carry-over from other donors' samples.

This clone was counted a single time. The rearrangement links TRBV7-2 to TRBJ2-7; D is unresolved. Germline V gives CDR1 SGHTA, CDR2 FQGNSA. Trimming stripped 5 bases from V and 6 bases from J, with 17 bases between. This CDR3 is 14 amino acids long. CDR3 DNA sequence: TGTGCCAGCAGCCCAACCCAGGTCCATCTCGAGCAGTACTTC. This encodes CASSPTQVHLEQYF.

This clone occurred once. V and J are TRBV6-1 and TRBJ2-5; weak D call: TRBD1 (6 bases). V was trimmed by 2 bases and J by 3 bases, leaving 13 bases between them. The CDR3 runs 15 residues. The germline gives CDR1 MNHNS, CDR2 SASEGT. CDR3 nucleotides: TGTGCCAGCAGTGAACTCAGGGGTCCTGAAGAGACCCAGTACTTC. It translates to CASSELRGPEETQYF.

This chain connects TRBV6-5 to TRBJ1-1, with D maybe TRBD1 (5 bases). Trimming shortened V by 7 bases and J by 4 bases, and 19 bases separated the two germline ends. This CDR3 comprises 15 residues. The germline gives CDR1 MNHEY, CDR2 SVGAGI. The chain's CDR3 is CASTRGGGVATEAFF. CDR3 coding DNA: TGTGCCAGCACAAGGGGCGGAGGTGTCGCCACTGAAGCTTTCTTT.

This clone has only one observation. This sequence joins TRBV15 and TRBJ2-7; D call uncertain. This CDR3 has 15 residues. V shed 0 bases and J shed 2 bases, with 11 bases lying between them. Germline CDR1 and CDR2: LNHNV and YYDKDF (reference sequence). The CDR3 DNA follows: TGTGCCACCAGCAGAGACCGGGCGTCGGCCTACGAGCAGTACTTC. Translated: CATSRDRASAYEQYF.

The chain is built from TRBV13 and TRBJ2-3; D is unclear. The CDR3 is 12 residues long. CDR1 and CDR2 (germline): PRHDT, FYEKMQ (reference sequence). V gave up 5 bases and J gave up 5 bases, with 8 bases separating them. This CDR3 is CASSLTVDTQYF. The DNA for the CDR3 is TGTGCCAGCAGCCTTACGGTAGATACGCAGTATTTT.

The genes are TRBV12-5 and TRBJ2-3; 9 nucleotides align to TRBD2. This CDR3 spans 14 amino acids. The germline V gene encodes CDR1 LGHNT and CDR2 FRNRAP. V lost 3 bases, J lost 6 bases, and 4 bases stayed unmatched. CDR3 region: CASGFSGSADTQYF. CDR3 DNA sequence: TGTGCTAGTGGTTTTAGCGGGAGCGCTGATACGCAGTATTTT.